These 17 T cell receptor beta chains originate from one sample sequenced in a study of cytomegalovirus exposure and HLA in healthy donors. Amplification used 60 Vbeta primers and 13 Jbeta primers. TCRdb's copy holds only in-frame clones and misses some; the assay was immunoSEQ multiplex PCR. The repertoire table contains about 51,000 clones. The specimen sequenced was PBMCs. The receptors were sampled from a female donor in good health and CMV-seronegative.

J is TRBJ2-5 and V is TRBV4-2; 14 nucleotides line up with TRBD2. The germline CDR1 and CDR2 sequences are LGHNA and YNFKEQ. The CDR3 runs 16 residues. V shed 4 bases, J shed 3 bases, and the junction held 4 bases outside the gene matches. CDR3 region: CASSPGTSGGKETQYF. DNA for the CDR3: TGTGCCAGCAGCCCCGGGACTAGCGGGGGCAAAGAGACCCAGTACTTC.

The chain carries TRBV6-5 and TRBJ2-7; 7 bases fit TRBD1. Germline-derived CDR1 and CDR2 are MNHEY and SVGAGI. V dropped 2 bases and J dropped 2; count of bases not matched to a gene: 6. The CDR3 totals 15 residues. As DNA, the CDR3 is TGTGCCAGCAGTTACAGGGACAGTTTACCCTACGAGCAGTACTTC. Encoded protein: CASSYRDSLPYEQYF.

V and J are TRBV5-6 and TRBJ2-5, with D possibly TRBD2 on 5 matching bases. Per the germline V gene, CDR1 is SGHDT and CDR2 is YYEEEE. The CDR3 is 14 residues long. V was pared by 2 bases and J by 4 bases, with 12 bases between. The CDR3 protein is CASSFLREGETQYF. In DNA form, the CDR3 reads TGTGCCAGCAGCTTTCTGAGGGAAGGAGAGACCCAGTACTTC.

The V call is TRBV19, the J call TRBJ1-6; D not resolved. Germline assignment: CDR1 LNHDA and CDR2 SQIVND (reference sequence). Trimming removed 3 bases from V and 0 bases from J, with 6 bases in between. This CDR3 is built from 15 residues. The DNA for the CDR3 is TGTGCCAGTAGTATCGTCTTCTCCTATAATTCACCCCTCCACTTT. This gives the protein CASSIVFSYNSPLHF.

The chain links TRBV4-2 to TRBJ2-1, with D possibly being TRBD2 (6 bases). Germline assignment: CDR1 LGHNA and CDR2 YNFKEQ. Trimming shortened V by 2 bases and J by 2 bases, and 16 bases separated the two germline ends. This CDR3 spans 17 amino acids. The CDR3 nucleotides are TGTGCCAGCAGCCAACGGGGACTTCGAGACACCTACAATGAGCAGTTCTTC. As protein: CASSQRGLRDTYNEQFF.

The genes are TRBV9 and TRBJ1-5, with no clear D. The germline V and J ends were trimmed by 4 bases and 3 bases, with 8 bases remaining between them. Germline values: CDR1 SGDLS, CDR2 YYNGEE. This CDR3 comprises 13 residues. The CDR3, as DNA: TGTGCCAGCAGCCCGGCGGACAATCAGCCCCAGCATTTT. It translates to CASSPADNQPQHF.

The chain has TRBV4-1 and TRBJ2-7; D might be TRBD2 (5 bases). CDR3 size: 13 residues. V dropped 1 base and J dropped 3 bases, with 7 bases sitting between them. Germline lookup yields CDR1 MGHRA and CDR2 YSYEKL. The CDR3 DNA is TGCGCCAGCAGCCAAGGGAGGTTCTACGAGCAGTACTTC. This encodes CASSQGRFYEQYF.

The CDR3 here is CASSPRDSINEQFF. In nucleotides, the CDR3 is TGTGCCAGCTCACCCAGGGACTCCATCAATGAGCAGTTCTTC. This sequence joins TRBV18 and TRBJ2-1, with a possible D match to TRBD2 (6 bases). V lost 3 bases and J lost 6, with 12 bases in between. CDR3 length: 14 residues. CDR1 and CDR2 from the germline V gene are KGHSH and LQKENI.

V is TRBV30 and J is TRBJ2-1, with 7 bases matching TRBD2. After removal of 1 base from V and 4 bases from J, the junction contained 4 bases not matched to a gene. This CDR3 is 14 amino acids long. The germline CDR1 and CDR2 sequences are GTSNPN and SVGIG (reference sequence). The CDR3, as DNA: TGTGCCTGGAGTGGTGATAGCGGGTACAATGAGCAGTTCTTC. It codes for CAWSGDSGYNEQFF.

V and J are TRBV4-1 and TRBJ1-2; 10 positions agree with TRBD1. Germline assignment: CDR1 MGHRA and CDR2 YSYEKL. The CDR3 length is 15 residues. V lost 1 base, J lost 8 bases, and 7 bases stayed unmatched. The chain's CDR3 is CASSQVGTGVAGYTF. For the CDR3, the DNA is TGCGCCAGCAGCCAAGTTGGGACAGGGGTAGCGGGCTACACCTTC.

The chain carries TRBV5-4 and TRBJ1-2; 8 nucleotides line up with TRBD1. The V gene's germline CDR1 is SGHNT and CDR2 YYREEE (reference sequence). This CDR3 contains 18 residues. Germline trimming cut 0 bases from V and 7 bases from J; bases unmatched to any gene: 17. As DNA, the CDR3 is TGTGCCAGCAGCTTGGGACCCGGGACAGGTGACTTAATGCGTGGCTACACCTTC. It is translated as CASSLGPGTGDLMRGYTF.

V and J are TRBV6-5 and TRBJ1-1, with TRBD1 matching 7 bases. The CDR3 loop spans 16 amino acids. Per germline, CDR1 MNHEY and CDR2 SVGAGI. V shed 4 bases and J 1 base; nucleotides not matched to a gene: 9. CDR3 region: CASSSPYQGENTEAFF. DNA of the CDR3: TGTGCCAGCAGTTCGCCCTACCAGGGGGAGAACACTGAAGCTTTCTTT.

The chain has TRBV18 and TRBJ2-7; D is perhaps TRBD1 (5 bases). CDR1 is KGHSH and CDR2 is LQKENI in the germline V gene. CDR3 length equals 15 residues. V lost 5 bases and J 2 bases, leaving 16 bases between the germline ends. CDR3 bases: TGTGCCAGCTCAGCTGGTAGGGGCAGGACCTACGAGCAGTACTTC. This codes for CASSAGRGRTYEQYF.

The rearrangement links TRBV29-1 to TRBJ1-1; no clear D gene. Germline lookup yields CDR1 SQVTM and CDR2 ANQGSEA. V lost 7 bases, J lost 4 bases, and 25 bases lay in between. This CDR3 has 16 amino acids. The chain's CDR3 is CSGTRRPPGVGTEAFF. The CDR3 region has the DNA TGCAGCGGCACACGACGCCCGCCCGGGGTGGGCACTGAAGCTTTCTTT.

The rearrangement joins TRBV29-1 to TRBJ1-2; no definite D call. CDR3 length: 14 amino acids. Germline V gene lookup returns CDR1 SQVTM and CDR2 ANQGSEA. V gave up 4 bases and J gave up 3 bases, with 15 bases separating them. The CDR3 region has the DNA TGCAGCGTTGTAGGCCTCGGAGGTCACTATGGCTACACCTTC. Translated, it gives CSVVGLGGHYGYTF.

The rearrangement uses TRBV19 and TRBJ1-2; D is ambiguous. Trimming took 5 bases from V and 8 from J, leaving 18 bases between them. This CDR3 has 14 residues. Germline values: CDR1 LNHDA, CDR2 SQIVND (reference sequence). CDR3 protein: CASSEGTAERGYTF. DNA for the CDR3: TGTGCCAGTAGTGAGGGAACGGCCGAACGAGGCTACACCTTC.

The chain employs TRBV18 and TRBJ1-1; 10 nucleotides align to TRBD1. Trimming at V came to 2 bases and at J to 6 bases, leaving 3 bases not matched to a gene. Germline assignment: CDR1 KGHSH and CDR2 LQKENI. CDR3 length: 14 amino acids. The CDR3 sequence is CASSPGTGESEAFF. The CDR3, as DNA: TGTGCCAGCTCACCAGGGACAGGGGAGTCTGAAGCTTTCTTT. Together with reference TRBV18 and TRBJ1-1, the CDR3 gives the full variable domain: NAGVMQNPRHLVRRRGQEARLRCSPMKGHSHVYWYRQLPEEGLKFMVYLQKENIIDESGMPKERFSAEFPKEGPSILRIQQVVRGDSAAYFCASSPGTGESEAFFGQGTRLTVV.